Following are 31 T cell receptor beta chains from one sample sequenced in a study of Ad26.COV2.S vaccination and SARS-CoV-2 variants. The assay was immunoSEQ multiplex PCR, and TCRdb's table has in-frame clones only and misses some. The sample shows more than 120,000 clones, 70% to 90% of them seen only once. Source: peripheral blood, taken after recovery from COVID-19. These receptors all stem from a human donor who had recovered from COVID-19.

The genes are TRBV4-1 and TRBJ1-1; 10 bases align to TRBD1. The germline V gene encodes CDR1 MGHRA and CDR2 YSYEKL. Trimming removed 4 bases from V and 7 bases from J; junction bases left unmatched: 9. The CDR3 totals 15 residues. CDR3 in amino acids: CASSRTGTGDDEAFF. For the CDR3, the DNA is TGCGCCAGCAGCCGCACCGGGACAGGGGACGATGAAGCTTTCTTT.

The V gene is TRBV28, the J gene TRBJ1-2, with 7 nucleotides matching TRBD1. The CDR3 length is 14 residues. V was pared by 3 bases and J by 4 bases, with 5 bases of the junction left unmatched. Germline values: CDR1 MDHEN, CDR2 SYDVKM. In nucleotides, the CDR3 is TGTGCCAGCAGTTTCCCCGGGGACAGCTATGGCTACACCTTC. It translates to CASSFPGDSYGYTF.

The chain has TRBV28 and TRBJ1-1, with 7 positions matching TRBD1. V lost 5 bases and J lost 0; bases outside the gene matches: 9. The CDR3 loop spans 16 amino acids. Germline V gives CDR1 MDHEN, CDR2 SYDVKM. CDR3 in amino acids: CASSTGARIMNTEAFF. DNA for the CDR3: TGTGCCAGCAGTACAGGGGCCCGCATAATGAACACTGAAGCTTTCTTT.

Points on this clone: The sample holds other DNA sequences that translate to the same CDR3. V gene TRBV5-3 combines with J gene TRBJ2-7; 8 bases agree with TRBD2. TRBV5-3 is identified as an open reading frame with a role that is uncertain. V trimming: 0 bases; J trimming: 0 bases; junction bases outside the gene matches: 2. This CDR3 has 15 amino acids. The CDR3 sequence: CARSLGRGDSYEQYF. The DNA of the CDR3 is TGTGCCAGAAGCTTGGGGCGGGGGGACTCCTACGAGCAGTACTTC.

This chain connects TRBV5-4 to TRBJ1-3, with TRBD1 as a possible D gene (6 bases). This CDR3 spans 14 amino acids. Germline CDR1 SGHNT, CDR2 YYREEE (reference sequence). V dropped 3 bases and J dropped 4 bases, with 11 bases sitting between them. The CDR3 DNA is TGTGCCAGCAGCTCCACCGGACAGGGAAACACCATATATTTT. Translation: CASSSTGQGNTIYF.

This clone was observed a single time. This chain uses TRBV19 with TRBJ2-1; possibly TRBD1 for D (5 bases). CDR1 LNHDA and CDR2 SQIVND come from the germline V gene (reference sequence). Between the trimmed V and J ends, which lost 6 bases and 10 bases, there was a span of 13 bases. The length of the CDR3 is 12 residues. CDR3 region: CASRLGAEEQFF. The DNA for the CDR3 is TGTGCCAGTAGGCTAGGGGCAGAAGAGCAGTTCTTC. The whole variable domain, filled in from reference TRBV19 and TRBJ2-1, reads DGGITQSPKYLFRKEGQNVTLSCEQNLNHDAMYWYRQDPGQGLRLIYYSQIVNDFQKGDIAEGYSVSREKKESFPLTVTSAQKNPTAFYLCASRLGAEEQFFGPGTRLTVL.

The rearrangement links TRBV21-1 to TRBJ2-5. TRBV21-1 is deemed a pseudogene. There are 17 residues in the CDR3. This CDR3 is CASSKWGGQTIQETQYF. CDR3 nucleotide sequence: TGTGCCAGCAGCAAATGGGGGGGACAGACGATCCAAGAGACCCAGTACTTC.

The chain combines TRBV21-1 with TRBJ2-5; TRBD2 is taken as the D call from the table, unchecked against the DNA. TRBV21-1 is marked as a pseudogene. The length of the CDR3 is 16 residues. CDR3 DNA: TGTGCCAGCACTCAAAGGAGGAAGTACCGCCAAGAGACCCAGTACTTC. Protein product: CASTQRRKYRQETQYF.

The chain couples TRBV2 to TRBJ2-7; 12 bases fit TRBD1. There are 14 residues in the CDR3. Trimming cost V 6 bases and J 6 bases; bases outside gene matches: 6. Germline V gene data show CDR1 as SNHLY and CDR2 as FYNNEI. CDR3 nucleotide sequence: TGTGCCAGCAGGGACGGGACAGGGGGCCGCGAGCAGTACTTC. Encoded protein: CASRDGTGGREQYF.

This chain uses TRBV6-2 or TRBV6-3 with TRBJ1-2, with D possibly matching TRBD1 (5 bases). Germline CDR1 MNHEY, CDR2 SVGEGT. This CDR3 has 11 residues. Between the trimmed V and J ends, which lost 6 bases and 8 bases, there was a span of 10 bases. The CDR3 DNA follows: TGTGCCAGCAGCCGGAGGGGAGGCTACACCTTC. It is translated as CASSRRGGYTF.

The V gene is TRBV11-2, the J gene TRBJ2-3; no definite D call. Trimming removed 1 base from V and 4 bases from J, with 12 bases in between. CDR1 and CDR2 from the germline V gene are SGHAT and FQNNGV. The CDR3 is 15 residues long. CDR3 loop: CASSLVSNSPDTQYF. Written as DNA, the CDR3 is TGTGCCAGCAGCTTAGTTAGTAACAGCCCAGATACGCAGTATTTT.

The genes are TRBV10-1 and TRBJ2-1; tentatively, D is TRBD2 (5 bases). V lost 3 bases and J lost 0, with 9 bases in between. CDR3 length: 15 residues. In germline, CDR1 is WNHNN, CDR2 SYGVQD (reference sequence). CDR3 sequence reads: CASSDLTSSYNEQFF. For the CDR3, the DNA is TGCGCCAGCAGTGACCTCACTAGCTCCTACAATGAGCAGTTCTTC.

The gene calls are TRBV5-6 and TRBJ2-7; the match to TRBD1 covers 8 bases. CDR1 and CDR2 from the germline V gene are SGHDT and YYEEEE. The CDR3 is 13 amino acids. V gave up 5 bases and J gave up 4 bases; unmatched junction bases: 5. The CDR3 is CASSSTGEYEQYF. The CDR3 DNA reads TGTGCCAGCAGTTCGACAGGGGAATACGAGCAGTACTTC.

The chain carries TRBV6-5 and TRBJ2-2, with 7 bases matching TRBD2. J lost 4 bases, V lost 11 bases, and 4 bases had no gene match. CDR1 is MNHEY and CDR2 is SVGAGI in the germline V gene. The CDR3 consists of 12 residues. In nucleotides, the CDR3 is TGTGCCGTCCAGCGGGGCACCGGGGAGCTGTTTTTT. It translates to CAVQRGTGELFF.

The chain couples TRBV4-3 to TRBJ2-3, with 9 bases fitting TRBD2. The J segment lost 10 bases and the V segment lost 4 bases, leaving 15 bases of the junction unmatched. Germline V gene lookup returns CDR1 LGHNA and CDR2 YSLEER. This CDR3 contains 16 residues. The CDR3 loop is CASSLLRLAVPNPQYF. CDR3 nucleotide sequence: TGCGCCAGCAGCCTTCTCCGACTAGCGGTACCCAACCCGCAGTATTTT.

The chain carries TRBV9 and TRBJ2-7, with D possibly TRBD2 on 6 matching bases. V was clipped by 0 bases and J by 3 bases, with 16 bases between them. CDR1 and CDR2 from the germline V gene are SGDLS and YYNGEE. CDR3 length equals 16 residues. The CDR3 is CASSVGEAGTLYEQYF. The CDR3 DNA sequence: TGTGCCAGCAGCGTAGGTGAGGCGGGGACCCTCTACGAGCAGTACTTC.

This chain uses TRBV15 with TRBJ1-1; D is undetermined. Germline V CDR1 and CDR2: LNHNV, YYDKDF (reference sequence). The CDR3 consists of 14 residues. Trimming cost V 7 bases and J 1 base, with 13 bases left between them. CDR3 nucleotide sequence: TGTGCCACCACAGAACTACGGGAGAACACTGAAGCTTTCTTT. The encoded protein is CATTELRENTEAFF.

The chain couples TRBV15 to TRBJ2-1; D is unresolved. This CDR3 has 17 amino acids. Looked up from germline, CDR1 is LNHNV and CDR2 is YYDKDF (reference sequence). The V end lost 0 bases, the J end lost 0 bases, and 12 bases lay between the germline ends. The DNA for the CDR3 is TGTGCCACCAGCAGAGATCGGAACCCTTTCTCCTACAATGAGCAGTTCTTC. It encodes CATSRDRNPFSYNEQFF.

The chain joins TRBV19 to TRBJ2-2; D remains unclear. This CDR3 region has 14 residues. Germline CDR1 and CDR2: LNHDA and SQIVND (reference sequence). Trimming left V 4 bases short and J 3 bases short, with 9 bases between. CDR3 in DNA: TGTGCCAGTAGTAGAGAGAGGTACACCGGGGAGCTGTTTTTT. Amino acid sequence: CASSRERYTGELFF.

Remarks on this clone: Just one base apart from a much larger clone, this may be a read error. The rearrangement links TRBV28 to TRBJ1-1; D is unclear. V was shortened by 2 bases and J by 0 bases, with 1 base between the two germline ends. The CDR3 spans 12 residues. CDR1 is MDHEN and CDR2 is SYDVKM in the germline V gene. Here the CDR3 DNA reads TGTGCCAGCAGTTTAGTGAACACTGAAGCTTTCTTT. Translation gives CASSLVNTEAFF.

The chain employs TRBV6-5 and TRBJ2-7; 7 bases align to TRBD1. The CDR3 totals 15 residues. The V and J ends lost 5 bases and 7 bases, in that order; junction bases with no gene match: 14. Germline V gene sequence: CDR1 MNHEY, CDR2 SVGAGI. The CDR3 DNA reads TGTGCCAGCAGTACCCCGGGACAGACGAGTGGAGAGCAGTACTTC. Translating gives CASSTPGQTSGEQYF.

The rearrangement uses TRBV6-2 or TRBV6-3 and TRBJ1-5; D is perhaps TRBD1 (5 bases). The CDR3 is 14 residues long. Germline loops: CDR1 MNHEY, CDR2 SVGEGT. Trimming removed 6 bases at V and 2 bases at J, with 11 bases between. This CDR3 is CASSRGGGNQPQHF. The CDR3 DNA sequence: TGTGCCAGCAGCCGCGGGGGTGGCAATCAGCCCCAGCATTTT.

The chain has TRBV12-5 and TRBJ2-7; D is tentatively TRBD1 or TRBD2 (5 bases each). Trimming removed 2 bases from V and 6 bases from J, with 23 bases in between. Germline V gives CDR1 LGHNT, CDR2 FRNRAP. The CDR3 is made up of 17 amino acids. The CDR3 is CASGLLTMGDQRSEQYF. CDR3 sequence (DNA): TGTGCTAGTGGTTTGTTGACGATGGGGGACCAGAGGTCCGAGCAGTACTTC.

V gene TRBV12-3 or TRBV12-4 combines with J gene TRBJ2-7; D ambiguous. This CDR3 is built from 13 residues. The V gene lost 3 bases and the J gene lost 2 bases, with 8 bases spanning the gap. The chain's CDR3 is CASSFGRTYEQYF. The CDR3 bases are TGTGCCAGCAGTTTCGGACGTACCTACGAGCAGTACTTC.

The rearrangement links TRBV27 to TRBJ2-4; D call uncertain. The CDR3 sequence is 13 residues long. With 0 bases removed from V and 7 bases from J, the gap between germline ends came to 7 bases. CDR1 MNHEY and CDR2 SMNVEV come from the germline V gene (reference sequence). CDR3 protein: CASSLSMSNIQYF. CDR3 in DNA: TGTGCCAGCAGTTTATCTATGAGTAACATTCAGTACTTC.

The chain employs TRBV18 and TRBJ2-3, with D possibly TRBD2 on 5 matching bases. The CDR3 is 16 amino acids. The germline V gene has CDR1 KGHSH and CDR2 LQKENI. Between the trimmed V and J ends, which lost 2 bases and 0 bases, there was a span of 12 bases. The CDR3 DNA follows: TGTGCCAGCTCACCAGAGGGTGTTGGAAGCACAGATACGCAGTATTTT. This codes for CASSPEGVGSTDTQYF.

This rearrangement joins TRBV29-1 to TRBJ1-4; no definite D call. The CDR3 totals 17 residues. Per the germline V gene, CDR1 is SQVTM and CDR2 is ANQGSEA. Trimming cost V 3 bases and J 3 bases, with 20 bases left between them. The DNA of the CDR3 is TGCAGCGTTGAGTCGACAAGTCTGGCATTTGCTAATGAAAAACTGTTTTTT. Translation gives CSVESTSLAFANEKLFF. The full variable domain, its missing parts supplied by reference TRBV29-1 and TRBJ1-4, is SAVISQKPSRDICQRGTSLTIQCQVDSQVTMMFWYRQQPGQSLTLIATANQGSEATYESGFVIDKFPISRPNLTFSTLTVSNMSPEDSSIYLCSVESTSLAFANEKLFFGSGTQLSVL.

V gene TRBV15 combines with J gene TRBJ2-7; maybe TRBD1 (7 bases). CDR1 and CDR2 from the germline V gene are LNHNV and YYDKDF (reference sequence). Trimming took 1 base from V and 7 from J, leaving 17 bases between them. CDR3 length: 15 amino acids. CDR3 DNA sequence: TGTGCCACCAGCAGAGGGGGACAGTTCGGGAGAGAGCAGTACTTC. Encoded protein: CATSRGGQFGREQYF.

The chain carries TRBV6-5 and TRBJ1-2, with 7 bases that match TRBD1. This CDR3 is built from 14 residues. The V and J ends lost 6 bases and 0 bases, in that order; junction bases with no gene match: 4. The germline V gene encodes CDR1 MNHEY and CDR2 SVGAGI. The CDR3 sequence is CASSWDSTNYGYTF. The DNA of the CDR3 is TGTGCCAGCAGCTGGGACAGTACTAACTATGGCTACACCTTC.

The chain employs TRBV27 and TRBJ1-5; D is unclear. This CDR3 has 14 amino acids. V dropped 3 bases and J dropped 3 bases, with 9 bases sitting between them. Germline CDR1 is MNHEY and CDR2 is SMNVEV (reference sequence). DNA for the CDR3: TGTGCCAGCAGTTTCCTCCCGGACAATCAGCCCCAGCATTTT. Encoded protein: CASSFLPDNQPQHF.

This clone was observed a few times. The CDR3 spells CASSSRHISGANVLTF. The CDR3 DNA reads TGTGCCAGCAGCTCCAGACATATCTCTGGGGCCAACGTCCTGACTTTC. This chain links TRBV11-2 with TRBJ2-6; no clear D. The ends were cut back, 4 bases at V and 0 bases at J, with 10 bases in the middle. The CDR3 runs 16 residues. Germline CDR1 is SGHAT and CDR2 is FQNNGV.